The 11 T cell receptor beta chains below come from one sample, sequenced in a study of T cells in Graves' hyperthyroidism and ophthalmopathy (dated by TCRdb to about 2019). Library creation used multiplex PCR. Reads for this sample came from an Illumina HiSeq 2000. The TCR beta CDR3 regions were amplified from RNA transcripts. The first round of RT-PCR for the TCR CDR3 was performed with the HTBI primer set and the Qiagen OneStep RT-PCR kit. TCRdb redid the processing of the public reads, applying fastp at Q25 and MiXCR, and retained in-frame beta chains. Merged by CDR3 protein, the rows form single entries marked with the most common genes and DNA. Recorded for this sample are approximately 600,000 distinct CDR3 sequences; approximately 15% of them occurred a single time. Roughly 7% of the sample rests with the top ten. The specimen sequenced was blood. The receptors here all came from a woman younger than 30 with Graves' ophthalmopathy.

The table lists this clonotype with many counts. The chain recombines TRBV12-3 or TRBV12-4 with TRBJ1-1; D gene ambiguous. Trimming stripped 4 bases from V and 8 bases from J, with 8 bases between. The CDR3 extends over 11 amino acids. The CDR3 bases are TGTGCCAGCAGTTACCGGGAGGAAGCTTTCTTT. It yields the protein CASSYREEAFF.

The gene calls are TRBV19 and TRBJ1-6, with 7 bases matching TRBD1. J lost 12 bases, V lost 5 bases, and 13 bases had no gene match. CDR3 length: 15 residues. Per germline, CDR1 LNHDA and CDR2 SQIVND (reference sequence). The chain's CDR3 is CASSWTGTAIRPLHF. CDR3 DNA: TGTGCCAGTAGTTGGACCGGGACAGCCATTCGACCCCTCCACTTT. Looking up the rest from reference TRBV19 and TRBJ1-6 gives the full variable domain: DGGITQSPKYLFRKEGQNVTLSCEQNLNHDAMYWYRQDPGQGLRLIYYSQIVNDFQKGDIAEGYSVSREKKESFPLTVTSAQKNPTAFYLCASSWTGTAIRPLHFGNGTRLTVT.

The chain combines TRBV24-1 with TRBJ1-5, with a weak D call TRBD1 (6 bases). This CDR3 has 13 amino acids. The germline gives CDR1 KGHDR, CDR2 SFDVKD. With 4 bases removed from V and 5 bases from J, the gap between germline ends came to 8 bases. The CDR3 DNA follows: TGTGCCACCAGTGACGAGGGGGATCAGCCCCAGCATTTT. It encodes CATSDEGDQPQHF.

This clonotype appeared many times. The chain combines TRBV12-3 or TRBV12-4 with TRBJ2-7; D remains unclear. V lost 5 bases and J 7 bases, leaving 15 bases between the germline ends. The CDR3 contains 13 residues. CDR3 sequence (DNA): TGTGCCAGCAGTCAAAGCCCCGGATTGGAGCAGTACTTC. Protein sequence: CASSQSPGLEQYF.

CDR3 sequence: CSVDLGGGPGTQYF. The CDR3 DNA reads TGCAGCGTTGACCTGGGGGGAGGGCCTGGTACGCAGTATTTT. This rearrangement joins TRBV29-1 to TRBJ2-3, with TRBD2 identical over 7 bases. The CDR3 is made up of 14 amino acids. Germline V gene sequence: CDR1 SQVTM, CDR2 ANQGSEA. Unmatched junction bases numbered 11, after V lost 3 bases and J lost 8 bases.

This clonotype was seen many times. CDR3: CASSLRTGDQPQHF. Here the CDR3 DNA reads TGTGCCAGCAGTCTCCGGACAGGGGATCAGCCCCAGCATTTT. The chain employs TRBV12-3 or TRBV12-4 and TRBJ1-5; 9 bases align to TRBD1. Trimming took 5 bases from V and 5 from J; bases not matched to a gene: 4. The CDR3 has 14 residues.

This clonotype showed up just once. A much larger clonotype is one base distant, so this may be a read error. The chain couples TRBV7-9 to TRBJ2-7; 7 nucleotides align to TRBD2. The CDR3 is 14 amino acids. The germline V gene encodes CDR1 SEHNR and CDR2 FQNEAQ (reference sequence). The CDR3 coding sequence is TGTACCCTCGCTGGGGGGGTCTTCTCCTACGAGCAGTACTTC. Residues: CTLAGGVFSYEQYF.

This clonotype was counted many times. This CDR3 is CASSPVDYQPQHF. CDR3 DNA: TGTGCCAGCAGTCCCGTGGATTATCAGCCCCAGCATTTT. The V gene is TRBV28, the J gene TRBJ1-5; D is unclear. V was pared by 5 bases and J by 5 bases, with 10 bases between. CDR3 length equals 13 residues. Germline assignment: CDR1 MDHEN and CDR2 SYDVKM.

This clonotype was recorded many times. V is TRBV29-1 and J is TRBJ2-7, with a tentative D call TRBD1 (5 bases). Germline CDR1 SQVTM, CDR2 ANQGSEA. The CDR3 spans 12 residues. The germline V and J ends were trimmed by 6 bases and 2 bases, with 11 bases remaining between them. CDR3 coding DNA: TGCAGCGTGGCAGGGCAGACCTACGAGCAGTACTTC. Its protein product is CSVAGQTYEQYF.

This clonotype was recorded a few times. V gene TRBV10-3 combines with J gene TRBJ2-1; D unresolved. Trimming shortened V by 0 bases and J by 13 bases, and 13 bases separated the two germline ends. Germline V gene sequence: CDR1 ENHRY, CDR2 SYGVKD. This CDR3 has 13 amino acids. The CDR3, as DNA: TGTGCCATCAGTGAGTCGGTGTCCCCGGAACAGTTCTTC. Protein product: CAISESVSPEQFF.

This clonotype was seen once. The rearrangement joins TRBV5-5 to TRBJ1-2; D ambiguous. V was pared by 2 bases and J by 0 bases, with 11 bases between. Per germline, CDR1 SGHKS and CDR2 YYEKEE (reference sequence). The CDR3 covers 15 residues. CDR3: CASSFWMVPNYGYTF. DNA for the CDR3: TGTGCCAGCAGCTTTTGGATGGTACCTAACTATGGCTACACCTTC.